This T cell receptor (beta chain) appears in the sequencing data of a study of shared clonotypes between healthy human individuals. Study information: Three CD4 naive, three CD4 memory, two CD8 naive and one CD8 memory plate were used per donor.

Selected positively for CCR7 and CD45RO-negative, naive CD8 cells excluded terminally differentiated effector memory CD45RA+ cells. About this clone: Its specificity is unknown.

The CDR3 sequence is 13 residues long. CDR1 and CDR2 from the germline V gene are SGDLS and YYNGEE. V gave up 3 bases and J gave up 6 bases, with 10 bases separating them. The authors loaded around 190 ng DNA, approximately 30,000 T cell genomes, into sorted-subset replicate PCRs. The data were produced by immunoSEQ multiplex PCR, yet TCRdb's version contains in-frame clones alone and is incomplete. The sample contains just over 2,000,000 clones, about 95% of which appear only once. General study points: On the whole, naive subsets had larger estimated richness than memory subsets had. In several donors, about 5% of naive CD4 clonotypes appeared in common.

Sequencing was done on a sample of naive CD8+ T cells sorted from blood. V gene TRBV9 combines with J gene TRBJ2-1; D is possibly TRBD2 (5 bases). The sequence derives from a man in his late teens or twenties in good health. The CDR3 DNA is TGTGCCAGCAGCGGACCCCTAGCCAATGAGCAGTTCTTC. Translated: CASSGPLANEQFF.